A single T cell receptor beta chain is shown here with its context. Germline CDR1 is LGHNT and CDR2 is FRNRAP. The CDR3 extends over 16 amino acids. The V segment lost 5 bases and the J segment 5 bases; nucleotides outside the gene matches: 9. The data were obtained in a study of blood T cell repertoires in COVID-19. Participants' own reports of clinical history determined their cohort assignment. Study processing details: Estimates of nucleated cell counts were drawn from the amplification of reference gene primers. Produced via immunoSEQ multiplex PCR; TCRdb's table is partial and in-frame only. V, J and clone size reflect that table, while D and trimming were determined from the DNA. The sample lists about 270,000 clones, approximately 90% seen once, with roughly 2.3% in the top ten.

The clonotype comes from a young woman who had recovered from COVID-19. The sample consisted of PBMCs or T cells enriched from blood (not recorded which). V usage is TRBV12-5 and J usage is TRBJ2-2; 9 bases are a match to TRBD1. DNA for the CDR3: TGTGCTAGTGGTCCCTCGACAGGGGGTTTTACCGGGGAGCTGTTTTTT. This encodes CASGPSTGGFTGELFF.